Presented here are 10 T cell receptor beta chains from one specimen sequenced in a study of cytotoxic CD8 clonotypes in ibrutinib-treated CLL. Sequenced by immunoSEQ multiplex PCR; TCRdb stores in-frame clones only, minus some. This sample yields about 200,000 clones, of which 75% to 80% are seen a single time; roughly an eighth belongs to the top ten. The sequencing used PBMCs, collected after 12 months of ibrutinib treatment. These receptors were collected from a human donor with chronic lymphocytic leukemia.

V gene TRBV28 combines with J gene TRBJ2-7; no clear D. The CDR3 runs to 14 residues. V gave up 2 bases and J gave up 1 base, with 9 bases separating them. Germline values: CDR1 MDHEN, CDR2 SYDVKM. This chain's CDR3 is CASSLLVISYEQYF. For the CDR3, the DNA is TGTGCCAGCAGTTTACTAGTTATTTCCTACGAGCAGTACTTC.

This chain joins TRBV27 and TRBJ2-5, with a possible D match to TRBD1 (5 bases). V lost 6 bases and J 1 base, leaving 12 bases between the germline ends. The germline V gene has CDR1 MNHEY and CDR2 SMNVEV (reference sequence). The CDR3 is 14 amino acids. The DNA for the CDR3 is TGTGCCAGCAGCCCGAATCAGGGCCAAGAGACCCAGTACTTC. Residues: CASSPNQGQETQYF.

The chain combines TRBV19 with TRBJ2-7; a possible D gene is TRBD2 (6 bases). Germline CDR1 and CDR2: LNHDA and SQIVND (reference sequence). Trimming pared 3 bases from V and 1 base from J, leaving 10 bases between. This CDR3 is built from 14 residues. Written as DNA, the CDR3 is TGTGCCAGTAGTATCGGGAGTGGGTCCTACGAGCAGTACTTC. Its protein product is CASSIGSGSYEQYF.

The chain couples TRBV28 to TRBJ2-7; tentative D call: TRBD1 (6 bases). The CDR3 runs to 14 residues. The germline V gene has CDR1 MDHEN and CDR2 SYDVKM. Between the trimmed V and J ends, which lost 3 bases and 3 bases, there was a span of 12 bases. The CDR3 DNA sequence: TGTGCCAGCAGTTTTTACAGGGCCAGCTACGAGCAGTACTTC. Translated, it gives CASSFYRASYEQYF.

The chain recombines TRBV6-5 with TRBJ1-5; D unclear. Trimming pared 2 bases from V and 4 bases from J, leaving 12 bases between. The CDR3 runs 15 residues. In germline, CDR1 is MNHEY, CDR2 SVGAGI. This chain's CDR3 is CASSYEGIGNQPQHF. CDR3 sequence (DNA): TGTGCCAGCAGTTACGAAGGGATCGGGAATCAGCCCCAGCATTTT.

The rearrangement joins TRBV13 to TRBJ2-7; D uncertain. Trimming removed 2 bases at V and 5 bases at J, with 7 bases between. Germline V gene data show CDR1 as PRHDT and CDR2 as FYEKMQ (reference sequence). The CDR3 sequence is 12 residues long. The CDR3 DNA reads as TGTGCCAGCAGCTTAAGCCCCAACGAGCAGTACTTC. Its translation: CASSLSPNEQYF.

The chain uses TRBV28 and TRBJ1-5, with 9 bases that match TRBD1. The CDR3 loop spans 15 amino acids. V lost 6 bases, J lost 6 bases, and 9 bases stayed unmatched. The germline CDR1 and CDR2 sequences are MDHEN and SYDVKM. CDR3 DNA: TGTGCCAGCAGACCGGGACAGGGAAGGGTTCAGCCCCAGCATTTT. Its protein is CASRPGQGRVQPQHF.

The genes are TRBV6-6 and TRBJ2-7; D is perhaps TRBD2 (6 bases). This CDR3 has 16 amino acids. V shed 6 bases and J shed 2 bases, with 20 bases lying between them. Germline V gene data show CDR1 as MNHNY and CDR2 as SVGAGI (reference sequence). CDR3: CASRPSAGKGTYEQYF. The CDR3 DNA reads as TGTGCCAGCAGACCTTCGGCGGGGAAGGGCACCTACGAGCAGTACTTC.

The chain is built from TRBV18 and TRBJ2-7; D is uncertain. Germline assignment: CDR1 KGHSH and CDR2 LQKENI. This CDR3 is built from 14 residues. V was clipped by 3 bases and J by 6 bases, with 15 bases between them. This CDR3 is CASSPLAAMAEQYF. The DNA for the CDR3 is TGTGCCAGCTCACCCCTGGCCGCGATGGCCGAGCAGTACTTC. The entire variable domain, with the rest obtained from reference TRBV18 and TRBJ2-7, is as follows: NAGVMQNPRHLVRRRGQEARLRCSPMKGHSHVYWYRQLPEEGLKFMVYLQKENIIDESGMPKERFSAEFPKEGPSILRIQQVVRGDSAAYFCASSPLAAMAEQYFGPGTRLTVT.

Only one count was recorded for this clone. The V gene is TRBV5-8, the J gene TRBJ2-5, with D possibly being TRBD2 (5 bases). CDR3 length equals 16 residues. With 0 bases removed from V and 0 bases from J, the gap between germline ends came to 12 bases. Germline V CDR1 and CDR2: SGHTS, YDEGEE. The CDR3 loop reads CASSLAVANYQETQYF. CDR3 DNA sequence: TGTGCCAGCAGCTTGGCGGTAGCGAACTACCAAGAGACCCAGTACTTC.